The sequence of this T cell receptor (beta chain) was determined in a study of cytomegalovirus exposure and HLA in healthy donors. Study results and limitations: One variant, a missense change in DCLRE1C, was linked in a later analysis to TCR beta V- and J-gene trimming.

Regarding this clone: Antigen: not known.

PCR involved 60 Vbeta and 13 Jbeta primers. TCRdb keeps only in-frame clones here, not all; method: immunoSEQ multiplex PCR. This sample has 200,000 to 250,000 clones, with more than 75% found just once. J lost 6 bases, V lost 4 bases, and 6 bases had no gene match. This CDR3 is built from 15 residues. CDR1 and CDR2 (germline): MNHEY, SVGAGI. The clonotype originates from a woman aged 40 to 55 in good health and CMV-seronegative. The chain links TRBV6-5 to TRBJ1-5, with 10 nucleotides matching TRBD1. The source material was PBMCs. CDR3 coding DNA: TGTGCCAGCAGTTCCGGGACAGGGGTCGGTCAGCCCCAGCATTTT. Translating it yields CASSSGTGVGQPQHF.